This TCR beta chain comes out of a study of shared clonotypes between healthy human individuals. Whole-study results and caveats: Some naive CD4 clonotypes, 5% to 5.5%, turned up in common across four donors. Unshared clonotypes carried lower generation probabilities than those common to all four donors.

The data were produced by immunoSEQ multiplex PCR, yet TCRdb's version contains in-frame clones alone and is incomplete. The table lists about 1.1 million clones, roughly 74% of them singletons. Worth noting for this clone: Its antigen is unidentified. Other DNA variants within this sample encode the same CDR3.

Naive CD45RA+ and memory CD45RA-negative subsets were split from CD4+ cells. The clonotype originates from a man aged 18 to 35 in good health. Some clones in this sample may be carry-over from other donors' samples. The sample was memory CD4+ T cells from PBMCs. Subset described: CD45RA-negative fraction.

The CDR3 region is CASSLGRGYGYTF. The CDR3 coding sequence is TGCGCCAGCAGCTTGGGGAGGGGCTATGGCTACACCTTC. The chain has TRBV5-1 and TRBJ1-2; D may be TRBD1 (5 bases). The CDR3 has 13 residues. CDR1 and CDR2 (germline): SGHRS, YFSETQ. Deletions cut 0 bases from V and 4 bases from J, with 7 bases between.